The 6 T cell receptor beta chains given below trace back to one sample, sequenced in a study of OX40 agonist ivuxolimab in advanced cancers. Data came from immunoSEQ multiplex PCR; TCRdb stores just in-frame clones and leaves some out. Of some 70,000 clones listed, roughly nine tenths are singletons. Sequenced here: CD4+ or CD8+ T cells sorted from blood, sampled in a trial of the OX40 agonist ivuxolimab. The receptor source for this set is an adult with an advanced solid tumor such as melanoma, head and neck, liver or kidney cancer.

The CDR3 here is CASSVELGLASSYNEQFF. The CDR3, as DNA: TGTGCCAGCAGCGTAGAGTTGGGACTAGCGTCTTCCTACAATGAGCAGTTCTTC. This chain joins TRBV9 and TRBJ2-1; TRBD2 matches 10 bases. CDR1 SGDLS and CDR2 YYNGEE come from the germline V gene. The length of the CDR3 is 18 residues. V dropped 0 bases and J dropped 1; count of bases not matched to a gene: 7.

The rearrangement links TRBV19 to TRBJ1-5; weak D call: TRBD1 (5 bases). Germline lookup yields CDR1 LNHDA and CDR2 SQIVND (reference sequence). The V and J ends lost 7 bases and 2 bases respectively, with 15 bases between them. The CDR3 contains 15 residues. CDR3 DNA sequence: TGTGCCAGTATGGGACGGGTGGGGGGCAATCAGCCCCAGCATTTT. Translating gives CASMGRVGGNQPQHF.

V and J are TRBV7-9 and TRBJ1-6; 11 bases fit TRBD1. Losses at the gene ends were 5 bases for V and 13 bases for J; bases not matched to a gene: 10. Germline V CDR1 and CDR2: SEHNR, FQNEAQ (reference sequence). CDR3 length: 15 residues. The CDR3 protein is CASSAGTGGLWPLHF. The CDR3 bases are TGTGCCAGCAGCGCGGGGACAGGGGGATTGTGGCCCCTCCACTTT.

The CDR3 region has the DNA TGTGCCAGCTCATCGGCGTACCAAGAGACCCAGTACTTC. This gives the protein CASSSAYQETQYF. J is TRBJ2-5 and V is TRBV18; D uncertain. Germline loops: CDR1 KGHSH, CDR2 LQKENI. The CDR3 runs 13 residues. Trimming stripped 5 bases from V and 0 bases from J, with 7 bases between.

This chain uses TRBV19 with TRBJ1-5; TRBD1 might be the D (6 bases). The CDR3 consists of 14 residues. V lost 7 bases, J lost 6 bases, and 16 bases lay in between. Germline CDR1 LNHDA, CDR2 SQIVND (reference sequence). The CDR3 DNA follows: TGTGCCAGTACCCCCGACAGGCGGAGTCAGCCCCAGCATTTT. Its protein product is CASTPDRRSQPQHF. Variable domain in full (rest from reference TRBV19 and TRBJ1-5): DGGITQSPKYLFRKEGQNVTLSCEQNLNHDAMYWYRQDPGQGLRLIYYSQIVNDFQKGDIAEGYSVSREKKESFPLTVTSAQKNPTAFYLCASTPDRRSQPQHFGDGTRLSIL.

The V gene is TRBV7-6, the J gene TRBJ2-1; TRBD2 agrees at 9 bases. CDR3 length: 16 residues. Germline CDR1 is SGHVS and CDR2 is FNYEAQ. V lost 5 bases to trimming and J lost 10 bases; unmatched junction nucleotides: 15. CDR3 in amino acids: CASSPGGSGSISEQFF. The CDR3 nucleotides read TGTGCCAGCAGCCCGGGGGGTAGCGGGAGTATTTCGGAGCAGTTCTTC.